The 23 T cell receptor beta chains given below trace back to one sample, sequenced in a study of memory CD8 T cells in hepatitis C reinfection. Sample time point: peak reinfection, 3 to 8 weeks after reinfection detection. Sorted cells were sequenced directly ex vivo without any in vitro expansion. Repertoires were generated with immunoSEQ multiplex PCR, while TCRdb's copy carries only in-frame clones and drops some. The sample gives around 45,000 clones, over 75% of which show up once; around 1.2% is in the top ten. Sequencing input: naive CD8+ T cells sorted from blood. Source of these receptors: a man aged 18 to 29 with hepatitis C virus infection.

V and J are TRBV6-6 and TRBJ2-1; 8 positions agree with TRBD2. CDR3 length: 15 residues. The germline V gene has CDR1 MNHNY and CDR2 SVGAGI (reference sequence). V was pared by 6 bases and J by 0 bases, with 4 bases of the junction left unmatched. The CDR3 protein is CASSPTSGSYNEQFF. CDR3 DNA sequence: TGTGCCAGCAGCCCTACTAGCGGCTCCTACAATGAGCAGTTCTTC.

The rearrangement joins TRBV18 to TRBJ2-3; tentatively, D is TRBD2 (5 bases). The germline V and J ends were trimmed by 7 bases and 0 bases, with 8 bases remaining between them. CDR1 KGHSH and CDR2 LQKENI come from the germline V gene. CDR3 length: 13 amino acids. CDR3 nucleotides: TGTGCCAGCTGTAGGGAGAGCACAGATACGCAGTATTTT. Translated: CASCRESTDTQYF.

As regards this clone: The junction departs from germline at one end; a sequencing error may be responsible. In DNA form, the CDR3 reads TGTGCCAGCAGCCTTAACAGGGGCGACTCCGGAAACGCCATATATTTT. Translating gives CASSLNRGDSGNAIYF. This chain uses TRBV9 with TRBJ1-3, with 7 bases aligning to TRBD1. The length of the CDR3 is 16 residues. The V gene's germline CDR1 is SGDLS and CDR2 YYNGEE.

V gene TRBV4-1 combines with J gene TRBJ2-7, with 9 bases matching TRBD2. The CDR3 totals 13 residues. Losses at the gene ends were 1 base for V and 7 bases for J; bases not matched to a gene: 2. CDR1 MGHRA and CDR2 YSYEKL come from the germline V gene. This CDR3 is CASSQALAGEQYF. CDR3 nucleotide sequence: TGCGCCAGCAGCCAAGCCCTAGCGGGAGAGCAGTACTTC.

This chain joins TRBV12-5 and TRBJ2-1, with no clear D. Trimming stripped 7 bases from V and 7 bases from J, with 14 bases between. This CDR3 comprises 13 residues. Germline values: CDR1 LGHNT, CDR2 FRNRAP. The CDR3 is CASATPEENEQFF. The CDR3 DNA reads as TGTGCTAGTGCCACCCCAGAGGAAAATGAGCAGTTCTTC.

V and J are TRBV6-5 and TRBJ2-5, with 7 bases identical to TRBD2. This CDR3 region has 15 residues. The junction had 12 bases not matched to a gene; V was cut back by 6 bases and J by 5 bases. Germline V lookup: CDR1 MNHEY, CDR2 SVGAGI. CDR3 bases: TGTGCCAGCAGCCTGGGGGGGGAAAGCAGGGAGACCCAGTACTTC. As protein: CASSLGGESRETQYF.

This sequence joins TRBV13 and TRBJ2-7; 13 nucleotides line up with TRBD2. Germline loops: CDR1 PRHDT, CDR2 FYEKMQ (reference sequence). The CDR3 contains 19 residues. The V segment lost 0 bases and the J segment 2 bases; nucleotides outside the gene matches: 10. CDR3 loop: CASSLGLAGGLGTTYEQYF. CDR3 nucleotides: TGTGCCAGCAGCTTAGGACTAGCGGGAGGGCTTGGAACCACCTACGAGCAGTACTTC.

The chain is built from TRBV28 and TRBJ1-3, with 7 bases aligning to TRBD1. This CDR3 spans 15 amino acids. Germline V gives CDR1 MDHEN, CDR2 SYDVKM. Unmatched junction bases numbered 7, after V lost 5 bases and J lost 3 bases. The CDR3 sequence: CASSPDRVGGNTIYF. The CDR3 DNA reads as TGTGCCAGCAGTCCCGACAGGGTGGGTGGAAACACCATATATTTT.

V usage is TRBV28 and J usage is TRBJ2-7, with TRBD1 as a possible D gene (6 bases). The CDR3 is made up of 14 amino acids. Trimming stripped 5 bases from V and 3 bases from J, with 14 bases between. Germline CDR1 MDHEN, CDR2 SYDVKM. CDR3 bases: TGTGCCAGCAGTAATACAGGGAGTAACTACGAGCAGTACTTC. It translates to CASSNTGSNYEQYF.

The chain links TRBV27 to TRBJ1-1; D not certain. Germline CDR1 MNHEY, CDR2 SMNVEV (reference sequence). This CDR3 comprises 13 residues. Trimming shortened V by 6 bases and J by 1 base, and 9 bases separated the two germline ends. CDR3 sequence: CASSFTGNTEAFF. The CDR3 bases are TGTGCCAGCAGCTTTACGGGGAACACTGAAGCTTTCTTT.

The rearrangement uses TRBV19 and TRBJ2-7; tentative D call: TRBD2 (5 bases). Trimming shortened V by 1 base and J by 5 bases, and 15 bases separated the two germline ends. The CDR3 covers 15 residues. Germline V gives CDR1 LNHDA, CDR2 SQIVND (reference sequence). The CDR3 nucleotides are TGTGCCAGTAGTATAGTGTCGCGGGCCGTGGACGAGCAGTACTTC. Translation: CASSIVSRAVDEQYF.

This chain joins TRBV7-9 and TRBJ2-1, with 8 bases lining up with TRBD2. The trim removed 1 base at V and 4 bases at J, leaving 3 bases unmatched. The germline CDR1 and CDR2 sequences are SEHNR and FQNEAQ (reference sequence). The CDR3 covers 15 residues. CDR3 in amino acids: CASSLVGGAYNEQFF. The CDR3 DNA sequence: TGTGCCAGCAGCTTAGTCGGGGGGGCATACAATGAGCAGTTCTTC.

The chain employs TRBV6-5 and TRBJ1-2; TRBD1 might be the D (5 bases). V gave up 2 bases and J gave up 3 bases, with 10 bases separating them. CDR1 and CDR2 from the germline V gene are MNHEY and SVGAGI. This CDR3 comprises 14 residues. CDR3 region: CASSYRQNHYGYTF. The DNA of the CDR3 is TGTGCCAGCAGTTACCGACAGAATCACTATGGCTACACCTTC.

The rearrangement uses TRBV21-1 and TRBJ2-7; the table's D gene call, TRBD1, was not cross checked with the DNA. TRBV21-1 is labeled a pseudogene. This CDR3 has 16 amino acids. CDR3: CASSRESGAPTSKQYV. CDR3 nucleotides: TGTGCCAGCAGCAGGGAGTCAGGGGCCCCCACCTCAAAGCAGTACGTC.

This clone came up once. Compared with germline, one end of the junction differs, possibly owing to a read error. The V call is TRBV30, the J call TRBJ1-5; D is uncertain. Germline V gene lookup returns CDR1 GTSNPN and CDR2 SVGIG (reference sequence). The CDR3 runs 14 residues. The CDR3 DNA is TGTGCCTGGAGTGTAACGGGATCCAATCAGCTCCAGCATTTT. Translation: CAWSVTGSNQLQHF.

The rearrangement links TRBV27 to TRBJ1-1; D might be TRBD1 (5 bases). The germline gives CDR1 MNHEY, CDR2 SMNVEV (reference sequence). V lost 2 bases, J lost 0 bases, and 10 bases lay in between. The CDR3 is 15 residues long. In nucleotides, the CDR3 is TGTGCCAGCAGTTTAACGACAGAAATGAACACTGAAGCTTTCTTT. Its protein product is CASSLTTEMNTEAFF.

The chain combines TRBV6-4 with TRBJ2-5; 8 bases agree with TRBD1. The CDR3 totals 17 residues. In germline, CDR1 is MRHNA, CDR2 SNTAGT. With V trimmed by 0 bases and J by 3 bases, 9 bases remained unmatched. The CDR3 is CASSDSTETGEEETQYF. The CDR3 nucleotides read TGTGCCAGCAGTGACTCGACCGAGACAGGGGAGGAAGAGACCCAGTACTTC.

This clone was detected a few times. Other DNA sequences within the sample encode an identical CDR3. The chain has TRBV4-1 and TRBJ1-5, with D possibly TRBD1 on 5 matching bases. From germline, CDR1 is MGHRA and CDR2 YSYEKL. CDR3 length: 15 residues. Trimming shortened V by 0 bases and J by 0 bases, and 6 bases separated the two germline ends. The CDR3 DNA reads as TGCGCCAGCAGCCAAGATCAGGGTAGCAATCAGCCCCAGCATTTT. It encodes CASSQDQGSNQPQHF.

The CDR3 DNA sequence: TGTGCCAGCAGCCCCCTCGTGGGACAACAAGAGACCCAGTACTTC. Its translation is CASSPLVGQQETQYF. The chain joins TRBV7-9 to TRBJ2-5; the D gene is possibly TRBD1 (6 bases). The CDR3 spans 15 residues. Trimming took off 5 bases at V and 2 bases at J, with 15 bases between the two ends. Germline CDR1 and CDR2: SEHNR and FQNEAQ (reference sequence).

This chain uses TRBV5-4 with TRBJ2-7, with D possibly being TRBD1 (6 bases). This CDR3 comprises 12 residues. Germline V gene lookup returns CDR1 SGHNT and CDR2 YYREEE (reference sequence). V was trimmed by 2 bases and J by 6 bases, leaving 9 bases between them. CDR3 nucleotide sequence: TGTGCCAGCAGCTTCGGACAGACCGAGCAGTACTTC. It translates to CASSFGQTEQYF.

J is TRBJ1-1 and V is TRBV7-9; 7 bases are shared with TRBD1. The CDR3 consists of 15 residues. Germline V gives CDR1 SEHNR, CDR2 FQNEAQ (reference sequence). With 5 bases clipped from V and 1 base from J, the junction kept 7 bases outside the gene matches. DNA for the CDR3: TGTGCCAGCAGCCGCGAGGGGGCGGGGAACACTGAAGCTTTCTTT. Protein: CASSREGAGNTEAFF.

The V and J genes are TRBV6-1 and TRBJ2-1, with D tentatively TRBD2 (5 bases). The CDR3 loop spans 16 amino acids. V was clipped by 2 bases and J by 2 bases, with 13 bases between them. From germline, CDR1 is MNHNS and CDR2 SASEGT. Written as DNA, the CDR3 is TGTGCCAGCAGTGAACCCCAGCGGCTGGCCTACAATGAGCAGTTCTTC. Amino acid sequence: CASSEPQRLAYNEQFF.

This chain joins TRBV6-5 and TRBJ2-5; 10 bases align to TRBD1. The V and J ends lost 4 bases and 5 bases, in that order; junction bases with no gene match: 7. The CDR3 extends over 15 amino acids. Germline assignment: CDR1 MNHEY and CDR2 SVGAGI. This CDR3 is CASSSGTGVWETQYF. Written as DNA, the CDR3 is TGTGCCAGCAGTTCCGGGACAGGGGTATGGGAGACCCAGTACTTC.